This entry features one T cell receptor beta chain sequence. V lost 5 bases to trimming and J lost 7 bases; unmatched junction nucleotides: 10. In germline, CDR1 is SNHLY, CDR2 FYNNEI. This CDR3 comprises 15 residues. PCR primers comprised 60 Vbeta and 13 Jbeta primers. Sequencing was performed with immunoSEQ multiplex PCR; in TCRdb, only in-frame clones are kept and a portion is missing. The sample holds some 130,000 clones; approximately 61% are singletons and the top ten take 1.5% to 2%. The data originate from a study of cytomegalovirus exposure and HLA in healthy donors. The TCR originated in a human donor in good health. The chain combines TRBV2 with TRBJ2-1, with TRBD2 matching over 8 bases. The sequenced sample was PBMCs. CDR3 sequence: CASSLPGGPRNEQFF. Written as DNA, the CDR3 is TGTGCCAGCAGTCTTCCGGGAGGGCCGAGGAATGAGCAGTTCTTC.